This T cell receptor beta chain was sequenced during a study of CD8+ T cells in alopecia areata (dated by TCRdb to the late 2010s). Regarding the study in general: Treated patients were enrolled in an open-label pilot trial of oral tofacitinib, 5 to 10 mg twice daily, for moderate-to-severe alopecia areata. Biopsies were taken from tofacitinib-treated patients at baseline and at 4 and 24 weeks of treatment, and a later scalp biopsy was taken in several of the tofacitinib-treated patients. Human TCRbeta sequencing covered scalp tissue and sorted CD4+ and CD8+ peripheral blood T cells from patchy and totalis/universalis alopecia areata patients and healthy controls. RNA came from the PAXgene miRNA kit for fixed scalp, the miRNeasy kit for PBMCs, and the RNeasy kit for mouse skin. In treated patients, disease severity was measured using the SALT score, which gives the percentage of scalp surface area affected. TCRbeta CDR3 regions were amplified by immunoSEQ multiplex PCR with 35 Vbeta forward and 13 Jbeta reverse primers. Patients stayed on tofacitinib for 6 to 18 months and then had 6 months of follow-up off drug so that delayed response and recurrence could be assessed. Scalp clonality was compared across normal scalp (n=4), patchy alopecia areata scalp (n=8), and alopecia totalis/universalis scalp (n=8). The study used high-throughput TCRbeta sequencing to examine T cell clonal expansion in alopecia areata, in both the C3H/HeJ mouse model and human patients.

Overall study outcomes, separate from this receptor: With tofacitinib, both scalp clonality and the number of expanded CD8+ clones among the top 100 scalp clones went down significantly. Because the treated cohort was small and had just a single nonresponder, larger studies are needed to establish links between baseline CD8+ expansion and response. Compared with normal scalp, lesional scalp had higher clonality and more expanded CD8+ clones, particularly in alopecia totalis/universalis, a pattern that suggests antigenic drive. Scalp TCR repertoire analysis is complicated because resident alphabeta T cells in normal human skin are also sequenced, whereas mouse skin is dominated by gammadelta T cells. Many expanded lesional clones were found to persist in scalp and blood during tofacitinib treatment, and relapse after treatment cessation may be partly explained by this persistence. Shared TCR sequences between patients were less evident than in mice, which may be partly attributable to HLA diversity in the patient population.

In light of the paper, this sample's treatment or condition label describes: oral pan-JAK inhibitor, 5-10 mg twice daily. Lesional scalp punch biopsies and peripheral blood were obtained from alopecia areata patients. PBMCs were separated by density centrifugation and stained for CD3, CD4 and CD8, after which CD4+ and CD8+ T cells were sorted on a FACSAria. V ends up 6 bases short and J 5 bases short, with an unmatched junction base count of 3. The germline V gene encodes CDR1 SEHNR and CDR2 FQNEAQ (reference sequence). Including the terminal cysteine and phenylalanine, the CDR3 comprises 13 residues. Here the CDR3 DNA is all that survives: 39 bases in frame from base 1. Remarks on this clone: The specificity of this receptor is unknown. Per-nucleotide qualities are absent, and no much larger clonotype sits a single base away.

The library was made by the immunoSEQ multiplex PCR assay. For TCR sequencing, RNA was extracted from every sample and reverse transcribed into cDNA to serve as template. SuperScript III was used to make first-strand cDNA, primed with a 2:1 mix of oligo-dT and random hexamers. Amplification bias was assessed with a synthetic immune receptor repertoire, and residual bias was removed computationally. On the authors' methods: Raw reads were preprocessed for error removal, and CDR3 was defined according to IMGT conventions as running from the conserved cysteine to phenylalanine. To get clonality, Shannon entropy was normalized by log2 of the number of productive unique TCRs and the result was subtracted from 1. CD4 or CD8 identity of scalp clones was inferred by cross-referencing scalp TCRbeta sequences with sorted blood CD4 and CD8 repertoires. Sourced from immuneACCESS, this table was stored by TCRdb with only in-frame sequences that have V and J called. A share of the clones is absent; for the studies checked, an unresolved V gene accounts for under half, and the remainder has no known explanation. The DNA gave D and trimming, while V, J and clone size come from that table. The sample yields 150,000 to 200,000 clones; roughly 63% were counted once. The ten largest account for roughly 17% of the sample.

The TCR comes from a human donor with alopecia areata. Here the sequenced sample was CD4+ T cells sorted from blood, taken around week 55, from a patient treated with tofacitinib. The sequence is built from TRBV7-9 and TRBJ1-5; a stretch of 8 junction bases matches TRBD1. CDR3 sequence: CASSDRGDQPQHF. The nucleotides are TGTGCCAGCAGTGACAGGGGCGATCAGCCCCAGCATTTT.